In this sample, the clone carrying this TCR beta chain turned up once. Its specificity is not known. The data were obtained in a study of PD-L1 blockade in urothelial cancer. Study as a whole: Male patients with bladder-origin urothelial cancer numbered about 90% of the roughly 29. Study-wide results and caveats: Durable-benefit patients expanded tumor-associated blood clones more at 3 weeks. Tumor-infiltrating T lymphocyte proportion was higher in durable-benefit patients. There was one FFPE tumor sample per patient, and it was not taken right before treatment.

Clones were sequenced by immunoSEQ multiplex PCR, and TCRdb holds only the in-frame ones, with some missing. Among 35,000 or so clones listed, approximately 34% were seen once. This TCR was sampled from a man aged 60 to 69 with urothelial cancer. Sequenced here: tumor tissue, sampled before atezolizumab (anti-PD-L1) treatment.

This CDR3 is CASSQQRGGVQTQYF. The CDR3 coding sequence is TGTGCCAGCAGCCAACAACGGGGGGGCGTGCAGACCCAGTACTTC. The rearrangement joins TRBV14 to TRBJ2-5; 8 bases map to TRBD2. This CDR3 region has 15 residues. V trimming: 2 bases; J trimming: 6 bases; junction bases outside the gene matches: 8. Germline V gene lookup returns CDR1 SGHDN and CDR2 FVKESK. The complete variable domain, with remaining parts taken from reference TRBV14 and TRBJ2-5, reads EAGVTQFPSHSVIEKGQTVTLRCDPISGHDNLYWYRRVMGKEIKFLLHFVKESKQDESGMPNNRFLAERTGGTYSTLKVQPAELEDSGVYFCASSQQRGGVQTQYFGPGTRLLVL.